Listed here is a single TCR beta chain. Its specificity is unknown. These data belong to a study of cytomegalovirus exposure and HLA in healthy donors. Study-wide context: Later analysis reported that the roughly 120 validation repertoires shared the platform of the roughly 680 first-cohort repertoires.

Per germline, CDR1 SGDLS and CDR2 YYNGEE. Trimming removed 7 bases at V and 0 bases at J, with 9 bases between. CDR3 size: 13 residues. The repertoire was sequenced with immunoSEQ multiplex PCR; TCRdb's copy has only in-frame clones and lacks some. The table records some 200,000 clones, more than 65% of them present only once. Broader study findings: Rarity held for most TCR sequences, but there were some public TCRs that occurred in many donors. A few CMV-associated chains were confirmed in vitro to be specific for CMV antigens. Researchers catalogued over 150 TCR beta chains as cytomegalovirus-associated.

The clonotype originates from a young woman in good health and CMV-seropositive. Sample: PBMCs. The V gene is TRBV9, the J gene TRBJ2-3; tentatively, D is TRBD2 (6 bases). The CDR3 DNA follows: TGTGCCAGCGCGGGGCCTAGCACAGATACGCAGTATTTT. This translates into CASAGPSTDTQYF. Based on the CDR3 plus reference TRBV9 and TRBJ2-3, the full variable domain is DSGVTQTPKHLITATGQRVTLRCSPRSGDLSVYWYQQSLDQGLQFLIQYYNGEERAKGNILERFSAQQFPDLHSELNLSSLELGDSALYFCASAGPSTDTQYFGPGTRLTVL.